This TCR beta chain was identified during a study of cytomegalovirus exposure and HLA in healthy donors. Overall study: The 95 to 150 validation repertoires, a later analysis reported, used the same platform as the 550 to 800 first-cohort repertoires. The study's findings and limits: Through in vitro validation, a few CMV-associated chains were shown to be specific for CMV antigens. Overall, approximately 180 TCR beta chains were annotated as cytomegalovirus-associated. In the roughly 120 validation repertoires, approximately 94% of cluster scores exceeded 0, per a later analysis.

Details on this clone: Its antigen is not identified.

Produced via immunoSEQ multiplex PCR; TCRdb's table is partial and in-frame only. The table shows roughly 130,000 clones, with about 90% occurring only once. This receptor was taken from a woman younger than 45 in good health and CMV-seropositive. The sequenced material came from PBMCs.

The DNA for the CDR3 is TGTGCCAGCAGCTTATGGGAGGGTCAGCCCCAGCATTTT. Protein sequence: CASSLWEGQPQHF. This chain joins TRBV7-2 and TRBJ1-5; D is uncertain. The V gene lost 2 bases and the J gene lost 6 bases, with 8 bases spanning the gap. There are 13 residues in the CDR3. The V gene's germline CDR1 is SGHTA and CDR2 FQGNSA.